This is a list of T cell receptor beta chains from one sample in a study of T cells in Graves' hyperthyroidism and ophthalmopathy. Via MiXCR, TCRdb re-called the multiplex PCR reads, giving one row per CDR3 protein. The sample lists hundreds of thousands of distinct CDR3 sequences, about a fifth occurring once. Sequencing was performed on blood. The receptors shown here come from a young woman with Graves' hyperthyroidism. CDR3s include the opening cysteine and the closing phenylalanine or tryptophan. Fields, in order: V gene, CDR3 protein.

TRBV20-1	CSARDPASVSYGYTF
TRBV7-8	CASSEGTIKNIQYF
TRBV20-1	CSAPIQVWTEAFF
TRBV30	CAWRSLNTEAFF
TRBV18	CASSPETGTAEAFF
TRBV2	CAVRADGELFF
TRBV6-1	CASRPSGTGDGYTF
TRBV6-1	CASRPFPTDQETQYF
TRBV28	CATLGPFTEAFF
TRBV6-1	CASTTGQATTEAFF
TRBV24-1	CATSDPPGTSGGQGGELFF
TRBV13	CASSFQGAFDEQYF
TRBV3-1	CASSPHGTRETQYF
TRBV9	CASSVGGRPNTGELFF
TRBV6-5	CASSRGLDTQYF
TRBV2	CASRVPGLTYEQYF
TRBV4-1	CASSQMDSGLSNQPQHF
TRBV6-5	CASSYSFGGQGTYGYTF